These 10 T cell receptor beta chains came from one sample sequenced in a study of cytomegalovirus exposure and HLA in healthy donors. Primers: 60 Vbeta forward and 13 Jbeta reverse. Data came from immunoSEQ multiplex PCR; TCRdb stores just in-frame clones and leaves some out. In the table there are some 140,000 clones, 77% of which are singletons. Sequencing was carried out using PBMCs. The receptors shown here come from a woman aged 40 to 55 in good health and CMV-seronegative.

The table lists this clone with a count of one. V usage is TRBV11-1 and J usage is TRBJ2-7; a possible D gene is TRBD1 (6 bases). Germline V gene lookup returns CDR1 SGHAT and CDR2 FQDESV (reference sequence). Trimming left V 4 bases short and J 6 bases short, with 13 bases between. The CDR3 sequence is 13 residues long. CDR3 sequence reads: CASSSGQTGEQYF. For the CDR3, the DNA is TGTGCCAGCAGCTCCGGACAGACTGGCGAGCAGTACTTC. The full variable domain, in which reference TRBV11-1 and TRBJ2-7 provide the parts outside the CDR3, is EAEVAQSPRYKITEKSQAVAFWCDPISGHATLYWYRQILGQGPELLVQFQDESVVDDSQLPKDRFSAERLKGVDSTLKIQPAELGDSAMYLCASSSGQTGEQYFGPGTRLTVT.

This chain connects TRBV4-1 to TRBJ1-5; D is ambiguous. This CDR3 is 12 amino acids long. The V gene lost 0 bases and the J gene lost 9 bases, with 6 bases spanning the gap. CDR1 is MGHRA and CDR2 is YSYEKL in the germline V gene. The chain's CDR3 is CASSQEGGPQHF. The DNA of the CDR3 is TGCGCCAGCAGCCAAGAAGGAGGGCCCCAGCATTTT.

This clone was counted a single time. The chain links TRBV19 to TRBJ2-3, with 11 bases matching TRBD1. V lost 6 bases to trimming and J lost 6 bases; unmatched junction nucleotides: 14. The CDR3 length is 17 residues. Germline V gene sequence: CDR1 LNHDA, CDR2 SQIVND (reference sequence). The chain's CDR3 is CASSLPQDRGPVDTQYF. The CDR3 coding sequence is TGTGCCAGTAGCCTCCCACAGGACAGGGGGCCGGTGGATACGCAGTATTTT. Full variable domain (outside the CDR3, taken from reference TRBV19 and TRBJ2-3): DGGITQSPKYLFRKEGQNVTLSCEQNLNHDAMYWYRQDPGQGLRLIYYSQIVNDFQKGDIAEGYSVSREKKESFPLTVTSAQKNPTAFYLCASSLPQDRGPVDTQYFGPGTRLTVL.

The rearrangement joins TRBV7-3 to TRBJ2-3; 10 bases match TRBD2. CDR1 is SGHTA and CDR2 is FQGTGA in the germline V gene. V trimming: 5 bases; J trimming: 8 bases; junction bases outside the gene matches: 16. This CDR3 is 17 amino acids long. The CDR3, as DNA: TGTGCCAGCAGCCGGGAAGGTCCAGCGGGGGGGCCCGGTACGCAGTATTTT. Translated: CASSREGPAGGPGTQYF.

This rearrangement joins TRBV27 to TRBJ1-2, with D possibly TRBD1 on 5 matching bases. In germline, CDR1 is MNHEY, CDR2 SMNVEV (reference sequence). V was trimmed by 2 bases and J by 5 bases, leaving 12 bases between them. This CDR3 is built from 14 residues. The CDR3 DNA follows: TGTGCCAGCAGTTTAAAGTCGCCAGGGTATGGCTACACCTTC. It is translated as CASSLKSPGYGYTF.

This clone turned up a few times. Here the CDR3 DNA reads TGTGCCTCCAAAGAGGACAGGGGAGATGGCTACACCTTC. Its protein is CASKEDRGDGYTF. The V call is TRBV13, the J call TRBJ1-2, with 9 bases identical to TRBD1. Germline V gives CDR1 PRHDT, CDR2 FYEKMQ (reference sequence). The CDR3 consists of 13 residues. The trim removed 11 bases at V and 6 bases at J, leaving 10 bases unmatched.

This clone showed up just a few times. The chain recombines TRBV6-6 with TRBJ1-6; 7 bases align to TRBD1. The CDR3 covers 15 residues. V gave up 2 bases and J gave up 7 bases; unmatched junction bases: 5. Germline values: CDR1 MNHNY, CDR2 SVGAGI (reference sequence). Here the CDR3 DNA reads TGTGCCAGCAGTTACACGGGACAGAAAAATTCACCCCTCCACTTT. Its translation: CASSYTGQKNSPLHF.

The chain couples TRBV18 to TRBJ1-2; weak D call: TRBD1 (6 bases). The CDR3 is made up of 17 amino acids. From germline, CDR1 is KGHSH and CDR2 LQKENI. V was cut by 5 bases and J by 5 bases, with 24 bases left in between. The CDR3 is CASSGVGDTTSRYGYTF. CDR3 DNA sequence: TGTGCCAGCTCAGGAGTTGGGGACACGACCTCCAGATATGGCTACACCTTC. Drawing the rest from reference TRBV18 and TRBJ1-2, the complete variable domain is NAGVMQNPRHLVRRRGQEARLRCSPMKGHSHVYWYRQLPEEGLKFMVYLQKENIIDESGMPKERFSAEFPKEGPSILRIQQVVRGDSAAYFCASSGVGDTTSRYGYTFGSGTRLTVV.

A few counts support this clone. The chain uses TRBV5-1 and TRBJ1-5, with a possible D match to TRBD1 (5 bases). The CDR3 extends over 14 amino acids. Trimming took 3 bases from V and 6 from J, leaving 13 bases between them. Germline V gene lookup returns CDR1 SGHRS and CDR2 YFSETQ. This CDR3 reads CASSSGESGQPQHF. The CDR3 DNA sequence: TGCGCCAGCAGCTCGGGGGAGTCCGGTCAGCCCCAGCATTTT. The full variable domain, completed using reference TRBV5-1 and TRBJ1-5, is KAGVTQTPRYLIKTRGQQVTLSCSPISGHRSVSWYQQTPGQGLQFLFEYFSETQRNKGNFPGRFSGRQFSNSRSEMNVSTLELGDSALYLCASSSGESGQPQHFGDGTRLSIL.

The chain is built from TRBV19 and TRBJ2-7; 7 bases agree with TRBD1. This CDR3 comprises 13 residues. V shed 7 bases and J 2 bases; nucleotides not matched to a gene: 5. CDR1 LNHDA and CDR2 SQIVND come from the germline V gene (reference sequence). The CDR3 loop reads CASKGTDTYEQYF. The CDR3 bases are TGTGCCAGTAAAGGGACAGACACCTACGAGCAGTACTTC.